Following are 10 T cell receptor beta chains from one sample sequenced in a study of T-cell reconstitution after alpha-beta-depleted transplantation in children. Unique molecular identifiers were incorporated into the prepared TCRbeta library. Each CDR3 protein is one row after TCRdb ran MiXCR on the PCR reads. The table lists about 580,000 distinct CDR3 sequences, around 23% of them singletons. Material: PBMCs, mostly from graft donor cells, obtained 360 days after TCRalphabeta/CD19-depleted stem cell transplant. Receptors originate from a boy younger than two who had a stem cell transplant for acute myeloid leukemia, so the T cells may come from the graft donor.

This clonotype showed up just a few times. The chain joins TRBV7-8 to TRBJ2-1; possibly TRBD1 for D (6 bases). Trimming removed 5 bases at V and 8 bases at J, with 13 bases between. CDR1 is SGHVS, CDR2 FQNEAQ, per germline. CDR3 size: 13 residues. CDR3 DNA sequence: TGTGCCAGCAGCCCCCAGGGGAACTATGAGCAGTTCTTC. This encodes CASSPQGNYEQFF.

V is TRBV20-1 and J is TRBJ2-7; TRBD2 is a possible D gene (5 bases). CDR1 is DFQATT and CDR2 is SNEGSKA in the germline V gene (reference sequence). Trimming removed 1 base at V and 1 base at J, with 8 bases between. The length of the CDR3 is 13 residues. This CDR3 reads CSARGAESYEQYV. The CDR3 bases are TGCAGTGCTAGAGGAGCGGAATCCTACGAGCAGTACGTC.

The V call is TRBV6-1, the J call TRBJ2-3, with 10 positions matching TRBD2. Germline loops: CDR1 MNHNS, CDR2 SASEGT. Trimming cost V 6 bases and J 3 bases; bases outside gene matches: 9. The CDR3 spans 16 residues. The CDR3 spells CASSPGLAIWTDTQYF. The CDR3 bases are TGTGCCAGCAGCCCGGGACTAGCGATTTGGACAGATACGCAGTATTTT.

This clonotype has a count of ten or more. This chain connects TRBV20-1 to TRBJ2-5; 9 positions agree with TRBD2. V was pared by 6 bases and J by 5 bases, with 7 bases of the junction left unmatched. From germline, CDR1 is DFQATT and CDR2 SNEGSKA (reference sequence). The CDR3 has 13 residues. This CDR3 reads CSAIAGEPETQYF. CDR3 sequence (DNA): TGCAGTGCCATAGCGGGGGAGCCGGAGACCCAGTACTTC.

V gene TRBV6-5 combines with J gene TRBJ2-3; possibly TRBD2 for D (7 bases). The CDR3 has 15 residues. V lost 3 bases and J 4 bases, leaving 14 bases between the germline ends. Per the germline V gene, CDR1 is MNHEY and CDR2 is SVGAGI. The CDR3 is CASSYGGGTPDTQYF. DNA for the CDR3: TGTGCCAGCAGTTATGGCGGGGGCACCCCAGATACGCAGTATTTT.

This clonotype was counted a few times. The chain couples TRBV5-1 to TRBJ2-3, with 10 bases that match TRBD2. The CDR3 is 16 residues long. V dropped 3 bases and J dropped 6; count of bases not matched to a gene: 10. Germline CDR1 and CDR2: SGHRS and YFSETQ. The CDR3 is CASSSIPGLAQDTQYF. The CDR3 DNA reads TGCGCCAGCAGCTCGATACCGGGACTAGCGCAGGATACGCAGTATTTT.

This clonotype has more than one count but fewer than ten. CDR3 DNA: TGTGCCACCCTCACCGGGACGGCGGCTTTCTTT. Translating gives CATLTGTAAFF. The chain uses TRBV27 and TRBJ1-1; maybe TRBD1 (5 bases). This CDR3 region has 11 residues. V was shortened by 10 bases and J by 11 bases, with 17 bases between the two germline ends. The germline gives CDR1 MNHEY, CDR2 SMNVEV (reference sequence).

This clonotype was seen ten or more times. V usage is TRBV20-1 and J usage is TRBJ2-1; 10 nucleotides agree with TRBD1. Germline V CDR1 and CDR2: DFQATT, SNEGSKA (reference sequence). CDR3 length: 14 residues. Trimming removed 5 bases from V and 1 base from J; junction bases left unmatched: 2. For the CDR3, the DNA is TGCAGTGCTGGGGACAGGGGATCCTACAATGAGCAGTTCTTC. Translation gives CSAGDRGSYNEQFF.

The rearrangement links TRBV20-1 to TRBJ2-3; either TRBD1 or TRBD2 may fit D (6 bases each). Per the germline V gene, CDR1 is DFQATT and CDR2 is SNEGSKA (reference sequence). This CDR3 region has 15 residues. DNA for the CDR3: TGCAGCACACAGCGAGGGGGACTTTCCACAGATACGCAGTATTTT. Its protein product is CSTQRGGLSTDTQYF.

This clonotype was seen ten or more times. V and J are TRBV9 and TRBJ2-6, with 7 bases matching TRBD1. V lost 6 bases and J lost 1; bases outside the gene matches: 10. Germline loops: CDR1 SGDLS, CDR2 YYNGEE. The CDR3 length is 17 residues. CDR3 DNA: TGTGCCAGCAATGAAGGACAGGCTAAATCTGGGGCCAACGTCCTGACTTTC. Protein: CASNEGQAKSGANVLTF.